Each of the 18 T cell receptor beta chains below was sequenced from the same sample in a study of OX40 agonist ivuxolimab in advanced cancers. Repertoires were generated with immunoSEQ multiplex PCR, while TCRdb's copy carries only in-frame clones and drops some. Of about 45,000 clones listed, about four fifths are singletons. This specimen was CD4+ or CD8+ T cells sorted from blood, taken in a trial of the OX40 agonist ivuxolimab. The receptors originated from an adult with an advanced solid tumor such as melanoma, head and neck, liver or kidney cancer.

The chain's CDR3 is CASSLFGSQPGEQFF. In DNA form, the CDR3 reads TGTGCCAGCAGCTTATTCGGGAGCCAACCCGGTGAGCAGTTCTTC. V and J are TRBV7-8 and TRBJ2-1; perhaps TRBD2 as D (6 bases). Trimming took off 2 bases at V and 9 bases at J, with 17 bases between the two ends. The CDR3 extends over 15 amino acids. Germline CDR1 and CDR2: SGHVS and FQNEAQ.

This clone was detected a few times. This chain connects TRBV18 to TRBJ1-5, with unresolved D. The V gene lost 2 bases and the J gene lost 7 bases, with 9 bases spanning the gap. From germline, CDR1 is KGHSH and CDR2 LQKENI. CDR3 length: 13 amino acids. The CDR3 reads CASSPDLAQPQHF. In nucleotides, the CDR3 is TGTGCCAGCTCACCAGATTTGGCCCAGCCCCAGCATTTT.

The chain uses TRBV28 and TRBJ1-5; 7 nucleotides line up with TRBD1. CDR3 length equals 16 residues. Germline assignment: CDR1 MDHEN and CDR2 SYDVKM. V lost 6 bases and J lost 0; bases outside the gene matches: 8. The chain's CDR3 is CASRLGGRYSNQPQHF. CDR3 coding DNA: TGTGCCAGCAGATTAGGGGGCCGTTATAGCAATCAGCCCCAGCATTTT.

This clone was seen a single time. The junction and the germline gene differ at one end; a read error may be behind it. The chain has TRBV5-1 and TRBJ2-5; possibly TRBD1 for D (5 bases). From germline, CDR1 is SGHRS and CDR2 YFSETQ. The CDR3 sequence is 14 residues long. CDR3 protein: CASRAEWGQETQYF. CDR3 nucleotides: TGCGCTAGCAGGGCTGAATGGGGCCAAGAGACCCAGTACTTC.

The chain joins TRBV2 to TRBJ1-5; 12 bases match TRBD1. Germline assignment: CDR1 SNHLY and CDR2 FYNNEI. The CDR3 sequence is 15 residues long. The junction had 2 bases not matched to a gene; V was cut back by 6 bases and J by 2 bases. The CDR3 is CASRGQGAGNQPQHF. The CDR3 coding sequence is TGTGCCAGCAGGGGACAGGGGGCCGGCAATCAGCCCCAGCATTTT. The full variable domain, in which reference TRBV2 and TRBJ1-5 provide the parts outside the CDR3, is EPEVTQTPSHQVTQMGQEVILRCVPISNHLYFYWYRQILGQKVEFLVSFYNNEISEKSEIFDDQFSVERPDGSNFTLKIRSTKLEDSAMYFCASRGQGAGNQPQHFGDGTRLSIL.

The V gene is TRBV6-5, the J gene TRBJ2-1, with a weak D call TRBD1 (5 bases). In germline, CDR1 is MNHEY, CDR2 SVGAGI. Trimming stripped 0 bases from V and 1 base from J, with 10 bases between. CDR3 length equals 16 residues. The CDR3 DNA reads TGTGCCAGCAGTTACTCGGGGCTTGAGTCCTACAATGAGCAGTTCTTC. Translation gives CASSYSGLESYNEQFF.

This chain uses TRBV5-6 with TRBJ1-3, with 9 nucleotides matching TRBD1. The CDR3 sequence is 15 residues long. Germline trimming cut 3 bases from V and 3 bases from J; bases unmatched to any gene: 4. Germline V gene lookup returns CDR1 SGHDT and CDR2 YYEEEE. The CDR3 DNA sequence: TGTGCCAGCAGCTCGGGGACAGGGCTTGGAAACACCATATATTTT. This encodes CASSSGTGLGNTIYF.

This CDR3 is CASSPPRREQFF. The CDR3 DNA reads TGTGCCAGCAGCCCCCCACGCCGTGAGCAGTTCTTC. V usage is TRBV28 and J usage is TRBJ2-1; D remains ambiguous. The CDR3 spans 12 residues. CDR1 and CDR2 from the germline V gene are MDHEN and SYDVKM. V lost 6 bases to trimming and J lost 9 bases, with 12 bases between them.

This chain connects TRBV5-1 to TRBJ2-2; D perhaps matches TRBD1 (6 bases). V shed 1 base and J shed 0 bases, with 7 bases lying between them. Germline-derived CDR1 and CDR2 are SGHRS and YFSETQ. The CDR3 has 15 amino acids. For the CDR3, the DNA is TGCGCCAGCAGCTTGCCAGGGGCGAACACCGGGGAGCTGTTTTTT. Translation gives CASSLPGANTGELFF.

The J gene is TRBJ2-5, the V gene TRBV5-6; tentatively, D is TRBD1 (6 bases). Per the germline V gene, CDR1 is SGHDT and CDR2 is YYEEEE. The CDR3 spans 15 residues. The germline V and J ends were trimmed by 3 bases and 4 bases, with 16 bases remaining between them. The CDR3 protein is CASSSYRARGETQYF. CDR3 DNA: TGTGCCAGCAGCTCCTACAGGGCGAGGGGAGAGACCCAGTACTTC.

This clone was counted once. The rearrangement joins TRBV10-1 to TRBJ2-7; 9 nucleotides align to TRBD2. CDR1 and CDR2 (germline): WNHNN, SYGVQD (reference sequence). The CDR3 has 14 amino acids. V shed 1 base and J 3 bases; nucleotides not matched to a gene: 1. The CDR3 coding sequence is TGCGCCAGCAGTGAGTATAGCGGGAGCTACGAGCAGTACTTC. Translation gives CASSEYSGSYEQYF.

This rearrangement joins TRBV28 to TRBJ2-7; no clear D. The CDR3 is 14 residues long. Looked up from germline, CDR1 is MDHEN and CDR2 is SYDVKM. The CDR3 here is CVTVGWRSAYEQYF. Written as DNA, the CDR3 is TGTGTCACCGTAGGTTGGCGGAGTGCCTACGAGCAGTACTTC.

Points on this clone: Sequence at one end of the junction differs from germline and may be a read error. The rearrangement joins TRBV9 to TRBJ2-1, with 7 nucleotides matching TRBD2. CDR1 and CDR2 (germline): SGDLS, YYNGEE. The CDR3 length is 13 residues. The CDR3: CASSITSDKEQFF. CDR3 DNA sequence: TGTGCCAGCAGCATTACTAGCGACAAGGAGCAGTTCTTC.

V and J are TRBV6-5 and TRBJ2-2, with 8 bases aligning to TRBD1. The J segment lost 6 bases and the V segment lost 7 bases, leaving 7 bases of the junction unmatched. The germline V gene encodes CDR1 MNHEY and CDR2 SVGAGI. The CDR3 loop spans 14 amino acids. The CDR3 coding sequence is TGTGCCAGCAAGATACAGGGGGTTGCCGGGGAGCTGTTTTTT. It encodes CASKIQGVAGELFF.

This sequence joins TRBV28 and TRBJ1-1; D remains unclear. This CDR3 region has 14 residues. The V gene lost 3 bases and the J gene lost 0 bases, with 8 bases spanning the gap. CDR1 and CDR2 from the germline V gene are MDHEN and SYDVKM. In DNA form, the CDR3 reads TGTGCCAGCAGTTTGAACAGCCTGAACACTGAAGCTTTCTTT. The encoded protein is CASSLNSLNTEAFF.

The chain employs TRBV28 and TRBJ1-2; 7 bases align to TRBD1. J lost 3 bases, V lost 5 bases, and 9 bases had no gene match. Per the germline V gene, CDR1 is MDHEN and CDR2 is SYDVKM. The CDR3 is 15 residues long. CDR3 sequence reads: CASSPSGGVDYGYTF. CDR3 nucleotides: TGTGCCAGCAGTCCGTCAGGGGGGGTCGACTATGGCTACACCTTC.

The rearrangement joins TRBV7-9 to TRBJ2-7, with TRBD1 identical over 7 bases. This CDR3 is built from 14 residues. CDR1 and CDR2 from the germline V gene are SEHNR and FQNEAQ (reference sequence). After removal of 0 bases from V and 5 bases from J, the junction contained 4 bases not matched to a gene. CDR3 residues: CASSLADRANEQYF. The DNA of the CDR3 is TGTGCCAGCAGCTTAGCCGACAGGGCTAACGAGCAGTACTTC.

The rearrangement uses TRBV7-9 and TRBJ1-4; 7 nucleotides agree with TRBD1. Germline V gene sequence: CDR1 SEHNR, CDR2 FQNEAQ (reference sequence). The J segment lost 8 bases and the V segment lost 1 base, leaving 10 bases of the junction unmatched. The CDR3 length is 16 residues. The CDR3 region is CASSLGSPGGGEKLFF. For the CDR3, the DNA is TGTGCCAGCAGCTTAGGCAGCCCAGGGGGAGGCGAAAAACTGTTTTTT.